The present T cell receptor beta chain was sequenced within a study of cytomegalovirus exposure and HLA in healthy donors (dated by TCRdb to 2017 to 2019). Regarding the complete study: According to an earlier analysis of 587 of the donors, roughly 180 million T cells yielded 100 million or so unique TCR beta sequences and 276 Gb of sequence data. The later analysis used no new phenotypic data to find candidate immune exposures, relying instead on TCR beta sequences and their occurrence across donors. A later analysis re-examined previously published TCR beta repertoires from more than 650 donors and added high-resolution HLA genotyping to investigate patterns of TCR occurrence. Typing coverage varied by locus: roughly 629-640 donors for A, B, C, DRB1 and DQB1; roughly 510 for DQA1; about 590 for DPA1; roughly 470 for DPB1. To decide whether each TCR beta V gene segment behaved as functional or pseudogenic, an earlier analysis of several hundred of the donors relied on high-throughput TCR beta sequencing. Donor age, sex, ethnicity and CMV serostatus were compiled alongside the repertoire data. HLA typing covered class I and class II loci at four-digit resolution. A separate validation cohort of 100 to 150 different subjects was used in addition to the 666-subject first cohort. Several DR-DQ haplotypes were handled as single units for association and clustering because linkage in the cohort was strong. The study aimed to test whether signatures of past pathogen exposure could be identified by cataloging public T cell receptors. A later genetic analysis used genome-wide SNP genotypes for about 65% of the 666 donors, treating that subset as a discovery cohort. Among a few hundred genotyped donors of the cohort, an average of about 240,000 unique TCR beta nucleotide sequences were sequenced per donor, approximately 20% of them non-productive. An early release covering more than 500 HLA-typed donors comprised approximately 300 gigabases of sequencing data and roughly 85 million unique TCR sequences. Of the 398 genotyped donors, roughly 85% fell in the genetic ancestry cluster associated with self-reported Caucasian donors. Every repertoire in the discovery cohort had been generated on one and the same sequencing platform. To predict cytomegalovirus infection status, the study brought together high-throughput TCR immunosequencing, statistical association of individual TCRs with disease status, and machine learning. The T cell repertoires of 666 subjects were profiled by immunosequencing and related to cytomegalovirus serostatus. What the research found in general, with its limitations: Linkage disequilibrium might explain the correlated functional status among segregating V segments, but an unknown experimental factor could not be ruled out. HLA typing was unavailable for some donors at each locus, so association tests used only the typed subset. A cluster of highly shared sequence variants was judged likely to be a technical artifact of the sequencing pipeline. A later analysis found that TCR association rates varied across HLA loci, with DRB1 alleles showing the most associated TCRs and HLA-C alleles the fewest. The study gave a list of some 150 TCR beta chains associated with cytomegalovirus. According to a later analysis, parvovirus B19, influenza, CMV and Epstein-Barr virus appeared linked to several top co-occurrence clusters. In a later analysis, 15,000 to 20,000 TCR beta sequences were associated with specific HLA alleles at a false discovery rate of 0.05. According to the authors, the approach could potentially be generalized to other disease states and immunological phenotypes. Across donors, most TCR sequences were observed very rarely, whereas some public TCRs were present in many individuals. Cytomegalovirus status was reported to be diagnosed by the classifier with high specificity and sensitivity in both the original and validation cohorts. Compared with the approximately 720-donor mean, donors in an Asian-associated ancestry cluster had fewer N-insertions in productive TCRs, according to a later genetic analysis. In a later genetic analysis, a missense DCLRE1C variant was associated with V-gene and J-gene trimming of TCR beta chains, and the association was replicated in an independent cohort. A further reported finding was that TCR beta sequences accurately predicted the HLA-A and HLA-B alleles for most subjects in the first cohort. The cohort was sequenced for TCR beta chains only, and without alpha or paired-chain data the features that could be detected were limited. CMV serostatus was the only immune exposure information available for the cohort. Roughly uniform sequencing depth across donors was assumed in presence/absence analyses, although this assumption may not hold. Broadly in line with IMGT annotations, most TCR beta V segments showed up in productive rearrangements about 87% or about 30% of the time in an earlier analysis of roughly 590 of the donors. According to a later analysis, most CMV-associated TCR beta chains appeared to be HLA-restricted, and the HLA associations seemed to be driven largely by CMV exposure. The 87-base-pair reads could not distinguish some IMGT-functional V segments, including TRBV6-2 and TRBV6-3, so those segments were excluded. When HLA alleles, especially DR and DQ, strongly co-occurred, attributing TCR associations to individual alleles was difficult. In vitro tests confirmed that a few of the cytomegalovirus-associated TCR beta chains recognize cytomegalovirus antigens. Because counts were too low, seventeen rarely observed V segments, including chromosome 9 orphons, were left out of the earlier analysis of some 640 of the donors. Compared with equally common non-associated chains, HLA-associated TCR beta chains in a later analysis were more clonally expanded and had lower generation probabilities.

The cohort was made up of around 720 healthy bone marrow donors. All cohort members were sampled while nominally healthy, although unrecorded immune exposures were likely present. The donor tested CMV seropositive, placing the donor among the 289 seropositive members of the cohort. Each donor provided a peripheral blood sample, and peripheral blood mononuclear cells were used for TCR beta sequencing. The Qiagen DNeasy Blood Extraction Kit was used to extract genomic DNA from the blood cell samples. The receptor library was made with the immunoSEQ multiplex PCR assay. For the multiplex PCR, a mixture combining 60 forward primers for TCR Vbeta segments and 13 reverse primers for TCR Jbeta segments was used. The CDR3 region of rearranged TCR beta genes was amplified from genomic DNA with a multiplex PCR assay. Amplified TCR beta libraries were sequenced as 87-base-pair reads on the Illumina HiSeq System. The authors' pipeline ran thus. Across the roughly 640 repertoires, a later analysis counted around 80 million unique TCR beta chains, around 10 million of which were shared by at least two donors. To remove PCR and sequencing errors, raw reads were error-corrected and collapsed into unique sequences using a nearest-neighbor algorithm that merged closely related sequences. Alignment of CDR3 sequences to IMGT reference sequences was used to assign V, D and J gene segments. For a sequence to be retained, a match of at least six nucleotides was required to both a V gene segment and a J gene segment. A rearrangement counted as productive if the CDR3 had no stop codons and remained in frame with V and J, and every other rearrangement counted as non-productive. Following IMGT convention, CDR3 was defined as the stretch from the second conserved V-encoded cysteine up to the conserved J-encoded phenylalanine. Sequences without an unambiguous match to a single V gene segment were excluded from the earlier analysis of approximately 560 of the donors. In an earlier analysis of around 590 of the donors, a V segment was called functional when productive rearrangements were above 56.7%, and segregating when the standard deviation between donors exceeded 5%. A statistical classification framework was developed to diagnose cytomegalovirus status using the catalog of TCR beta chain sequences. A later analysis assigned V and J genes by comparing TCR nucleotide sequences with IMGT/GENE-DB human TR gene sequences. The TCRdist pipeline was used in a later analysis to assign CDR3 sequences and most-parsimonious VDJ recombination scenarios. In a later analysis, every TCR beta chain was defined by the combination of its CDR3 amino acid sequence and its V-gene family, and reads without a unique V-gene family were dropped. In a later analysis, 450 to 600 highly shared, low-generation-probability nucleotide sequences were removed to address suspected cross-contamination and a sequencing artifact. In a later analysis, a clonal expansion index was calculated for each public chain from normalized within-repertoire ranks of inferred template counts. A later analysis computed generation probabilities with a VDJ recombination model fitted to out-of-frame rearrangements, and checked the results against IGoR. A later analysis scored TCR-TCR, TCR-HLA and TCR-CMV co-occurrence with hypergeometric tests, applying a repertoire-size bias correction to TCR pairs. To estimate false discovery rates, a later analysis permuted the HLA or CMV assignments 20 times. In a later analysis, co-occurring TCRs were grouped using DBSCAN, with TCRdist sequence similarity added in when clustering inside HLA-allele-positive subsets. Co-occurrence clustering excluded repertoires with fewer than 30,000 or more than 120,000 public chains, plus five with anomalous nucleotide sharing. Held by TCRdb, this immuneACCESS table contains in-frame sequences only and omits some clones. Under half of the omission traces to an unresolved V gene where checked; the cause of the rest is unknown. That table gives V, J and clone size, and the DNA gave D and trimming. For this sample there are approximately 170,000 clones; over 70% appear just once. The top ten clones comprise approximately 3.1% of the sample.

Trimming costs V 5 bases and J 8 bases, and their ends lie 9 bases apart. For CDR1 and CDR2, the germline V gene (reference sequence) lists DFQATT and SNEGSKA. The CDR3 runs 11 amino acids, cysteine and phenylalanine included. The CDR3 DNA has 33 bases and is translated from base 1. Note on this clone: Its binding antigen is unknown. Base qualities were left out, and no much larger clone turns up one base away.

Sequenced material: PBMCs. This receptor chain uses TRBV20-1 and TRBJ1-4, and the D gene may be TRBD1, 5 bases matching. The receptor was derived from a woman aged 30 to 39 in good health and CMV-seropositive. The nucleotide sequence is TGCAGTGCTCGGGGGGAGGAAAAACTGTTTTTT. It encodes CSARGEEKLFF.